Given below is one TCR beta chain in context. V lost 6 bases to trimming and J lost 7 bases, with 19 bases between them. CDR3 size: 15 residues. Germline CDR1 reads WNHNN; CDR2 reads SYGVQD (reference sequence). This sample is part of a study of blood T cell repertoires in COVID-19. Across the whole study: Italy, Spain and the United States were the sources of the convalescent and acute COVID-19 samples. In each case, the material was cDNA or gDNA derived from T cells, B-cell-depleted T cells, or PBMCs.

Here immunoSEQ multiplex PCR was the method, and the copy in TCRdb shows in-frame clones only, minus some. The table includes about 200,000 clones, about 84% detected once. The TCR originated in a woman aged 80 or older with acute or convalescent COVID-19. The genes are TRBV10-1 and TRBJ2-1; perhaps TRBD2 as D (6 bases). The sample taken for sequencing was peripheral blood. The CDR3 DNA reads as TGCGCCAGCAGCGAGCCGGGACTTGGGGTTAATGAGCAGTTCTTC. It encodes CASSEPGLGVNEQFF.